What follows are 2 T cell receptor beta chains derived from one specimen sequenced in a study of T cells of healthy individuals. Via MiXCR, TCRdb re-called the 5' RACE reads, giving one row per CDR3 protein. This sample has about 82,000 distinct CDR3 sequences; 5% occur once, and the top ten carry around 6.9%. Every receptor here comes from a female donor in good health.

This clonotype has ten or more counts. The chain employs TRBV29-1 and TRBJ2-1; 9 bases map to TRBD2. The CDR3 has 13 amino acids. Germline V lookup: CDR1 SQVTM, CDR2 ANQGSEA. Trimming took 7 bases from V and 7 from J; bases not matched to a gene: 8. CDR3: CSASSGSVNEQFF. CDR3 DNA sequence: TGCAGCGCCAGTAGCGGGAGTGTGAATGAGCAGTTCTTC.

The chain joins TRBV6-5 to TRBJ2-3; D is unclear. Trimming left V 6 bases short and J 1 base short, with 17 bases between. This CDR3 spans 16 amino acids. CDR1 and CDR2 (germline): MNHEY, SVGAGI. CDR3: CASSYTMHLRTDTQYF. CDR3 coding DNA: TGTGCCAGCAGCTACACCATGCACTTACGCACAGATACGCAGTATTTT.